Reported below is one TCR beta chain. This sample is drawn from a study of cytomegalovirus exposure and HLA in healthy donors. Study background: Prior work identified more than 90 million unique TCR beta sequences in roughly 180 million T cells.

The PCR had 60 Vbeta and 13 Jbeta primers. The data were produced by immunoSEQ multiplex PCR, yet TCRdb's version contains in-frame clones alone and is incomplete. This table has about 130,000 clones, approximately 80% appearing once. The sequence came from a male donor in good health and CMV-seronegative. The material sequenced was PBMCs.

Here the CDR3 DNA reads TGCAGCTCCACTGAGCAGGATCGAAAAGCTTTCTTT. Protein product: CSSTEQDRKAFF. This chain joins TRBV29-1 and TRBJ1-1; no clear D. CDR3 length: 12 amino acids. Germline V gene data show CDR1 as SQVTM and CDR2 as ANQGSEA. V was pared by 8 bases and J by 9 bases, with 19 bases between. Together with reference TRBV29-1 and TRBJ1-1, the CDR3 gives the full variable domain: SAVISQKPSRDICQRGTSLTIQCQVDSQVTMMFWYRQQPGQSLTLIATANQGSEATYESGFVIDKFPISRPNLTFSTLTVSNMSPEDSSIYLCSSTEQDRKAFFGQGTRLTVV.